The 18 T cell receptor beta chains presented below share a single source sample, sequenced in a study of blood T cell repertoires in COVID-19. This table comes from immunoSEQ multiplex PCR, and its TCRdb copy is limited to in-frame clones, with some not included. The top ten clones hold approximately 4.9% of a sample with roughly 250,000 clones, 82% of them seen once. The material sequenced was peripheral blood. Every receptor here comes from a woman of 80 years or more with active or convalescent COVID-19.

The chain carries TRBV19 and TRBJ1-5, with 7 bases identical to TRBD1. The CDR3 loop spans 15 amino acids. Germline CDR1 is LNHDA and CDR2 is SQIVND (reference sequence). V trimming: 5 bases; J trimming: 3 bases; junction bases outside the gene matches: 7. The CDR3 reads CASSLRTGYNQPQHF. DNA for the CDR3: TGTGCCAGTAGTCTACGGACAGGCTACAATCAGCCCCAGCATTTT.

This chain links TRBV29-1 with TRBJ2-1; 8 nucleotides match TRBD1. CDR3 length: 16 residues. Germline CDR1 SQVTM, CDR2 ANQGSEA. The V segment lost 0 bases and the J segment 3 bases; nucleotides outside the gene matches: 7. This chain's CDR3 is CSVEEGTGGSYNEQFF. For the CDR3, the DNA is TGCAGCGTTGAAGAGGGAACAGGGGGGAGCTACAATGAGCAGTTCTTC.

This rearrangement joins TRBV18 to TRBJ1-1; a possible D gene is TRBD1 (5 bases). The V end lost 3 bases, the J end lost 0 bases, and 11 bases lay between the germline ends. Germline-derived CDR1 and CDR2 are KGHSH and LQKENI. This CDR3 has 15 residues. Here the CDR3 DNA reads TGTGCCAGCTCACCGCAGGGAGGTGTGAACACTGAAGCTTTCTTT. Residues: CASSPQGGVNTEAFF.

CDR3 region: CASSRGFSTDTQYF. The CDR3 DNA is TGTGCCAGCTCCAGGGGTTTTAGCACAGATACGCAGTATTTT. The chain uses TRBV2 and TRBJ2-3; the D gene is possibly TRBD1 (6 bases). Between the trimmed V and J ends, which lost 8 bases and 0 bases, there was a span of 12 bases. Germline-derived CDR1 and CDR2 are SNHLY and FYNNEI. The CDR3 extends over 14 amino acids.

The chain links TRBV9 to TRBJ1-2, with D maybe TRBD1 (5 bases). V lost 0 bases to trimming and J lost 5 bases, with 17 bases between them. The CDR3 length is 16 residues. CDR1 is SGDLS, CDR2 YYNGEE, per germline. The DNA of the CDR3 is TGTGCCAGCAGCGTAGATGAAGGGGTAATTTCTTATGGCTACACCTTC. Translated, it gives CASSVDEGVISYGYTF.

This clone turned up a few times. The rearrangement links TRBV5-1 to TRBJ1-4, with D unclear. There are 13 residues in the CDR3. V was pared by 5 bases and J by 4 bases, with 9 bases between. CDR1 SGHRS and CDR2 YFSETQ come from the germline V gene. CDR3 region: CASSLDVNEKLFF. The CDR3 region has the DNA TGCGCCAGCAGTCTAGATGTTAATGAAAAACTGTTTTTT.

The chain joins TRBV9 to TRBJ2-3, with 9 positions matching TRBD2. This CDR3 contains 16 residues. Losses at the gene ends were 4 bases for V and 2 bases for J; bases not matched to a gene: 8. The germline V gene has CDR1 SGDLS and CDR2 YYNGEE. The CDR3 spells CASSLTSGLDTDTQYF. DNA of the CDR3: TGTGCCAGCAGCCTCACTAGCGGGCTAGACACAGATACGCAGTATTTT.

V usage is TRBV14 and J usage is TRBJ1-1, with a possible D match to TRBD1 (5 bases). V lost 4 bases, J lost 7 bases, and 16 bases lay in between. The CDR3 spans 14 residues. Germline CDR1 SGHDN, CDR2 FVKESK. This chain's CDR3 is CASSPFGGGSEAFF. The CDR3, as DNA: TGTGCCAGCAGCCCGTTCGGGGGGGGGAGTGAAGCTTTCTTT.

The rearrangement uses TRBV7-2 and TRBJ1-5; D gene ambiguous. The V and J ends lost 6 bases and 2 bases respectively, with 8 bases between them. The V gene's germline CDR1 is SGHTA and CDR2 FQGNSA. The CDR3 has 13 residues. This CDR3 is CASRYTGNQPQHF. As DNA, the CDR3 is TGTGCCAGCAGATATACAGGCAATCAGCCCCAGCATTTT.

V usage is TRBV11-2 and J usage is TRBJ1-5; D remains unclear. V lost 0 bases and J 1 base, leaving 7 bases between the germline ends. The germline CDR1 and CDR2 sequences are SGHAT and FQNNGV. The CDR3 totals 15 residues. CDR3 DNA: TGTGCCAGCAGCTTAGACGGTCCGAGCAATCAGCCCCAGCATTTT. Its translation is CASSLDGPSNQPQHF.

The rearrangement uses TRBV27 and TRBJ2-7; 7 bases are shared with TRBD2. With V trimmed by 6 bases and J by 1 base, 6 bases remained unmatched. This CDR3 comprises 14 residues. The germline CDR1 and CDR2 sequences are MNHEY and SMNVEV (reference sequence). This chain's CDR3 is CASRPLAASYEQYF. Written as DNA, the CDR3 is TGTGCCAGCAGGCCCCTAGCGGCTTCCTACGAGCAGTACTTC.

This chain links TRBV28 with TRBJ1-4; 7 nucleotides match TRBD1. The CDR3 spans 16 residues. J lost 8 bases, V lost 0 bases, and 9 bases had no gene match. The germline V gene encodes CDR1 MDHEN and CDR2 SYDVKM. CDR3 region: CASSLWVGQGEEKLFF. CDR3 bases: TGTGCCAGCAGTTTATGGGTTGGCCAGGGGGAGGAAAAACTGTTTTTT. Drawing the rest from reference TRBV28 and TRBJ1-4, the complete variable domain is DVKVTQSSRYLVKRTGEKVFLECVQDMDHENMFWYRQDPGLGLRLIYFSYDVKMKEKGDIPEGYSVSREKKERFSLILESASTNQTSMYLCASSLWVGQGEEKLFFGSGTQLSVL.

This chain links TRBV19 with TRBJ1-5, with D unclear. Trimming removed 7 bases from V and 0 bases from J, with 7 bases in between. The CDR3 contains 13 residues. CDR1 and CDR2 from the germline V gene are LNHDA and SQIVND (reference sequence). CDR3 in amino acids: CASTPNSNQPQHF. The CDR3 DNA follows: TGTGCCAGTACCCCAAATAGCAATCAGCCCCAGCATTTT.

The chain couples TRBV9 to TRBJ2-1; 8 positions match TRBD2. CDR3 length: 14 amino acids. Trimming took 2 bases from V and 5 from J; bases not matched to a gene: 3. The germline V gene encodes CDR1 SGDLS and CDR2 YYNGEE. Here the CDR3 DNA reads TGTGCCAGCAGCGTTGGTAGCGGGGACAATGAGCAGTTCTTC. Translation: CASSVGSGDNEQFF.

This clone was recorded only once. This chain uses TRBV6-6 with TRBJ1-5, with 7 bases identical to TRBD1. The ends lost 6 bases at V and 4 bases at J; junction bases unmatched: 3. The CDR3 loop spans 13 amino acids. The germline V gene has CDR1 MNHNY and CDR2 SVGAGI (reference sequence). The CDR3 nucleotides are TGTGCCAGCAGAGGGACAGATAATCAGCCCCAGCATTTT. This translates into CASRGTDNQPQHF.

In its sample, this clone was seen once. The rearrangement links TRBV24-1 to TRBJ2-3, with D maybe TRBD2 (5 bases). V was cut by 5 bases and J by 5 bases, with 19 bases left in between. Germline values: CDR1 KGHDR, CDR2 SFDVKD. This CDR3 is 16 amino acids long. The CDR3 region is CATSATRGLGGDTQYF. The CDR3 DNA is TGTGCCACCAGTGCTACGCGAGGGCTAGGCGGAGATACGCAGTATTTT.

This clone was counted a single time. The chain combines TRBV5-6 with TRBJ2-3, with a weak D call TRBD2 (5 bases). Germline values: CDR1 SGHDT, CDR2 YYEEEE. This CDR3 is 14 amino acids long. The ends were cut back, 2 bases at V and 0 bases at J, with 7 bases in the middle. CDR3 amino acids: CASSFSGSTDTQYF. CDR3 in DNA: TGTGCCAGCAGCTTCAGCGGCAGCACAGATACGCAGTATTTT.

The rearrangement joins TRBV12-3 or TRBV12-4 to TRBJ1-2, with a tentative D call TRBD1 (6 bases). The V gene lost 6 bases and the J gene lost 2 bases, with 7 bases spanning the gap. This CDR3 is 12 amino acids long. CDR3 residues: CASRQGNYGYTF. For the CDR3, the DNA is TGTGCCAGCAGACAGGGCAACTATGGCTACACCTTC.